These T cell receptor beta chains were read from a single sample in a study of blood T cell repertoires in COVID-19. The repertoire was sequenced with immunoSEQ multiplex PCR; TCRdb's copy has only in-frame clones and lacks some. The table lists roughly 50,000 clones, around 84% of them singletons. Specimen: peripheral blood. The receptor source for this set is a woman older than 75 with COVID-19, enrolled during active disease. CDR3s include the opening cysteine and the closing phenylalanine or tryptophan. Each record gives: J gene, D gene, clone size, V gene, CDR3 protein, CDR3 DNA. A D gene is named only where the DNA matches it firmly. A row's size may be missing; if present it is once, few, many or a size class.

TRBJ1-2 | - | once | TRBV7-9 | CASSSREGSRPGYTF | TGTGCCAGCAGCTCACGGGAGGGGAGTCGCCCGGGCTACACCTTC
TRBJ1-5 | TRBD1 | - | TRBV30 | CAWTGQGGQPQHF | TGTGCCTGGACCGGACAGGGAGGGCAGCCCCAGCATTTT
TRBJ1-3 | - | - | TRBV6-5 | CASSLEQPIGGNTIYF | TGTGCCAGCAGTTTGGAACAGCCCATCGGTGGAAACACCATATATTTT
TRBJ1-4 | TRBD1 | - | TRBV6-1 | CASSEGDRVYEKLFF | TGTGCCAGCAGTGAAGGGGACAGGGTTTATGAAAAACTGTTTTTT
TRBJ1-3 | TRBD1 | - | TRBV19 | CASSIGRGRTGNTIYF | TGTGCCAGTAGTATCGGGAGGGGGCGAACTGGAAACACCATATATTTT
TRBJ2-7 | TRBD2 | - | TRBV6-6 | CASSQVRFSGRAGEQYF | TGTGCCAGCAGTCAGGTTCGTTTTAGCGGGAGGGCTGGCGAGCAGTACTTC
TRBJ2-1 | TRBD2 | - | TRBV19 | CASRGGRGDYNEQFF | TGTGCCAGTAGGGGCGGGAGGGGGGATTACAATGAGCAGTTCTTC
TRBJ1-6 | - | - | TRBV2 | CASSLRDNNSPLHF | TGTGCCAGCAGCCTCCGGGACAATAATTCACCCCTCCACTTT
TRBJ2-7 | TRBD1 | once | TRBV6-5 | CASRRGQGASYEQYF | TGTGCCAGCAGAAGAGGACAGGGGGCCTCCTACGAGCAGTACTTC
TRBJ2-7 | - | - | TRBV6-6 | CASSYVAGASYEQYF | TGTGCCAGCAGTTACGTCGCGGGGGCTTCGTACGAGCAGTACTTC
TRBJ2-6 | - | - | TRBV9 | CASSVYSGANVLTF | TGTGCCAGCAGCGTATACTCTGGGGCCAACGTCCTGACTTTC
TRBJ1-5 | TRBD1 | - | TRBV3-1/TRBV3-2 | CASSRRDRLGNQPQHF | TGTGCCAGCAGCCGTCGGGACAGACTTGGCAATCAGCCCCAGCATTTT
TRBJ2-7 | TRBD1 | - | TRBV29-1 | CSVTGTGSYEQYF | TGCAGCGTGACCGGGACAGGGTCCTACGAGCAGTACTTC
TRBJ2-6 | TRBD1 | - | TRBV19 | CASNQGQGTPSGANVLTF | TGTGCCAGTAATCAGGGACAGGGGACCCCCTCTGGGGCCAACGTCCTGACTTTC
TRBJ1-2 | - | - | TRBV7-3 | CASSLTGRNYGYTF | TGTGCCAGCAGCTTAACTGGCAGAAACTATGGCTACACCTTC
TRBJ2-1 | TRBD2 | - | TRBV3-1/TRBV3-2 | CASSRLGTSGTGNEQFF | TGTGCCAGCAGCCGATTAGGGACTAGCGGAACTGGGAATGAGCAGTTCTTC
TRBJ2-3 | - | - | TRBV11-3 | CASRLGSTDTQYF | TGTGCCAGCAGACTCGGGAGCACAGATACGCAGTATTTT
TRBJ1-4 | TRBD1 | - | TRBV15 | CATSRDPTGGEKLFF | TGTGCCACCAGCAGAGATCCAACAGGGGGAGAAAAACTGTTTTTT
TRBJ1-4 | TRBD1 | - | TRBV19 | CASSTRDRGRQLFF | TGTGCCAGTAGTACCCGGGACAGGGGCCGACAACTGTTTTTT
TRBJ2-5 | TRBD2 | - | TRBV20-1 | CSASFPSGRFIETQYF | TGCAGTGCTAGTTTCCCCAGCGGGAGATTTATTGAGACCCAGTACTTC
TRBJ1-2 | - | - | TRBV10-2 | CASSGLPQGVEGYTF | TGCGCCAGCAGTGGTCTCCCTCAAGGGGTAGAGGGCTACACCTTC
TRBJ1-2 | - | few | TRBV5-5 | CASSLGSNYGYTF | TGTGCCAGCAGCCTAGGAAGTAACTATGGCTACACCTTC
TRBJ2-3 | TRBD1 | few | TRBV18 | CASSPAVRPTGQKNTDTQYF | TGTGCCAGCTCACCGGCTGTTCGACCCACGGGACAGAAAAACACAGATACGCAGTATTTT
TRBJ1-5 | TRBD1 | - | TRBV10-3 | CAIRKQGAYQPQHF | TGTGCCATAAGAAAACAGGGGGCGTACCAGCCCCAGCATTTT
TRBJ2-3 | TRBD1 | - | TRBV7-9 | CASSLSGTGGPDTQYF | TGTGCCAGCAGCTTATCGGGGACAGGGGGTCCAGATACGCAGTATTTT
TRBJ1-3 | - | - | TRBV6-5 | CASSYSGRSGNTIYF | TGTGCCAGCAGTTACTCTGGGAGGTCTGGAAACACCATATATTTT
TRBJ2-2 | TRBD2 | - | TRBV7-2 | CASSLDLGLETGTGELFF | TGTGCCAGCAGTTTAGACCTAGGACTAGAAACAGGCACCGGGGAGCTGTTTTTT
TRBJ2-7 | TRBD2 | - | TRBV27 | CASSLDRLAGSRAEQYF | TGTGCCAGCAGCCTAGACCGACTAGCGGGGTCCCGGGCCGAGCAGTACTTC
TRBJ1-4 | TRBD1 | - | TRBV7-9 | CASSLGGQGREKLFF | TGTGCCAGCAGCTTAGGGGGACAGGGGAGGGAAAAACTGTTTTTT
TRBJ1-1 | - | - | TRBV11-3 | CASSPGVGADTEAFF | TGTGCCAGCAGCCCAGGGGTCGGCGCGGACACTGAAGCTTTCTTT